Below are 26 T cell receptor beta chains sequenced from a single sample in a study of T cell responses to AZD1222 COVID-19 vaccine. The repertoire was sequenced with immunoSEQ multiplex PCR; TCRdb's copy has only in-frame clones and lacks some. The top ten clones hold more than 6% of a sample with some 84,000 clones, about 86% of them seen once. The material sequenced was peripheral blood, taken on day 0 of AZD1222 vaccination. These receptors were taken from an adult in good health.

This rearrangement joins TRBV7-9 to TRBJ2-1; 12 bases agree with TRBD2. Germline V gene lookup returns CDR1 SEHNR and CDR2 FQNEAQ (reference sequence). This CDR3 has 16 residues. With V trimmed by 1 base and J by 5 bases, 3 bases remained unmatched. CDR3 residues: CASSLVASGRDNEQFF. The CDR3 nucleotides read TGTGCCAGCAGCTTAGTAGCTAGCGGGAGGGACAATGAGCAGTTCTTC. Combining the CDR3 with reference TRBV7-9 and TRBJ2-1 gives the whole variable domain DTGVSQNPRHKITKRGQNVTFRCDPISEHNRLYWYRQTLGQGPEFLTYFQNEAQLEKSRLLSDRFSAERPKGSFSTLEIQRTEQGDSAMYLCASSLVASGRDNEQFFGPGTRLTVL.

J is TRBJ1-1 and V is TRBV6-5; no definite D call. The germline gives CDR1 MNHEY, CDR2 SVGAGI. V shed 6 bases and J shed 2 bases, with 13 bases lying between them. The CDR3 is 14 amino acids. CDR3 residues: CASRMAVHNTEAFF. CDR3 nucleotide sequence: TGTGCCAGCAGAATGGCGGTCCATAACACTGAAGCTTTCTTT.

This chain joins TRBV5-1 and TRBJ2-2; possible D gene TRBD1, 5 bases. The V and J ends lost 4 bases and 4 bases respectively, with 14 bases between them. CDR3 length equals 15 residues. The V gene's germline CDR1 is SGHRS and CDR2 YFSETQ. CDR3 protein: CASSSSRVSTGELFF. The DNA of the CDR3 is TGCGCCAGCAGCAGCAGCAGGGTAAGCACCGGGGAGCTGTTTTTT.

This clone was recorded only once. The genes are TRBV9 and TRBJ1-6; weak D call: TRBD1 (5 bases). V lost 1 base to trimming and J lost 10 bases, with 21 bases between them. Looked up from germline, CDR1 is SGDLS and CDR2 is YYNGEE. This CDR3 spans 17 amino acids. The CDR3 loop reads CASSVTLRHGRESPLHF. The CDR3 DNA follows: TGTGCCAGCAGCGTAACTTTGCGACATGGCAGGGAATCACCCCTCCACTTT.

A single count supports this clone. The gene calls are TRBV6-6 and TRBJ1-6, with 8 bases aligning to TRBD1. V lost 5 bases to trimming and J lost 7 bases; unmatched junction nucleotides: 7. The CDR3 has 15 amino acids. Germline V gene data show CDR1 as MNHNY and CDR2 as SVGAGI (reference sequence). The CDR3 sequence: CASSDQGAKNSPLHF. Here the CDR3 DNA reads TGTGCCAGCAGTGACCAGGGGGCGAAGAATTCACCCCTCCACTTT.

The chain employs TRBV9 and TRBJ2-7; 7 bases match TRBD1. V gave up 0 bases and J gave up 0 bases; unmatched junction bases: 12. Germline V gene lookup returns CDR1 SGDLS and CDR2 YYNGEE. This CDR3 has 18 amino acids. The CDR3 nucleotides are TGTGCCAGCAGCGTAGAGGGGGCTCCAATAGAGTACTCCTACGAGCAGTACTTC. Protein sequence: CASSVEGAPIEYSYEQYF.

The J gene is TRBJ1-5, the V gene TRBV12-3 or TRBV12-4; D remains unclear. V was cut by 6 bases and J by 5 bases, with 11 bases left in between. There are 13 residues in the CDR3. In nucleotides, the CDR3 is TGTGCCAGCAGCTTGGGGAACCATCAGCCCCAGCATTTT. Protein product: CASSLGNHQPQHF.

This chain connects TRBV6-5 to TRBJ1-1; weak D call: TRBD1 (6 bases). CDR1 and CDR2 from the germline V gene are MNHEY and SVGAGI. This CDR3 is 14 amino acids long. V lost 8 bases to trimming and J lost 1 base, with 14 bases between them. The CDR3 protein is CASFPGHRNTEAFF. The DNA of the CDR3 is TGTGCCAGCTTTCCGGGACACCGGAACACTGAAGCTTTCTTT.

The chain carries TRBV3-1 (or the pseudogene TRBV3-2) and TRBJ1-1; TRBD1 is a possible D gene (6 bases). There are 16 residues in the CDR3. The germline V gene encodes CDR1 LGHDT and CDR2 YNNKEL (reference sequence). Trimming removed 1 base from V and 4 bases from J, with 16 bases in between. The CDR3 DNA sequence: TGTGCCAGCAGCCAAGCTCCACAGGGATTGGGCACTGAAGCTTTCTTT. This translates into CASSQAPQGLGTEAFF.

The chain links TRBV19 to TRBJ1-4, with 8 bases aligning to TRBD1. The length of the CDR3 is 15 residues. V shed 10 bases, J shed 6 bases, and the junction held 13 bases outside the gene matches. CDR1 LNHDA and CDR2 SQIVND come from the germline V gene (reference sequence). The CDR3 DNA is TGTGCCACCGCGCCCCTTACAGGGGGGGATGAAAAACTGTTTTTT. Its translation: CATAPLTGGDEKLFF.

V and J are TRBV5-1 and TRBJ2-5; 10 nucleotides line up with TRBD1. Per the germline V gene, CDR1 is SGHRS and CDR2 is YFSETQ. V gave up 0 bases and J gave up 4 bases; unmatched junction bases: 3. This CDR3 is 15 amino acids long. The CDR3 is CASSLADRGPETQYF. CDR3 bases: TGCGCCAGCAGCTTGGCCGACAGGGGGCCAGAGACCCAGTACTTC.

This clone came up a few times. V is TRBV19 and J is TRBJ1-3; D is unresolved. The V and J ends lost 3 bases and 0 bases respectively, with 12 bases between them. Germline assignment: CDR1 LNHDA and CDR2 SQIVND (reference sequence). This CDR3 has 16 amino acids. The CDR3 is CASSIRLSSSGNTIYF. The CDR3, as DNA: TGTGCCAGTAGTATCCGGCTATCGAGCTCTGGAAACACCATATATTTT.

J is TRBJ2-3 and V is TRBV10-1, with 8 bases lining up with TRBD2. Germline trimming cut 4 bases from V and 9 bases from J; bases unmatched to any gene: 9. The CDR3 is 14 residues long. Germline CDR1 is WNHNN and CDR2 is SYGVQD (reference sequence). CDR3 DNA: TGCGCCAGCAGTGGTTCGAGCGGGAGTCCCACGCAGTATTTT. Its translation is CASSGSSGSPTQYF.

The chain recombines TRBV5-1 with TRBJ2-1; D perhaps matches TRBD2 (5 bases). CDR3 length: 15 amino acids. Germline CDR1 SGHRS, CDR2 YFSETQ. Between the trimmed V and J ends, which lost 1 base and 0 bases, there was a span of 8 bases. The CDR3 sequence: CASSLSGSSYNEQFF. The CDR3 DNA follows: TGCGCCAGCAGCTTGAGCGGTAGCTCCTACAATGAGCAGTTCTTC.

J is TRBJ1-2 and V is TRBV18; the D is unclear. This CDR3 is built from 12 residues. Trimming cost V 3 bases and J 9 bases, with 11 bases left between them. Germline V gives CDR1 KGHSH, CDR2 LQKENI. The DNA for the CDR3 is TGTGCCAGCTCACCGGGAGCTGGGCGCTACACCTTC. It encodes CASSPGAGRYTF.

V gene TRBV3-1 (or the pseudogene TRBV3-2) combines with J gene TRBJ1-5; 7 nucleotides agree with TRBD1. This CDR3 contains 17 residues. Germline V gives CDR1 LGHDT, CDR2 YNNKEL (reference sequence). Trimming removed 3 bases from V and 9 bases from J; junction bases left unmatched: 17. In nucleotides, the CDR3 is TGTGCCAGCAGCCATGCCTCCGGGACAGAGATCCCTTTGCCCCAGCATTTT. It translates to CASSHASGTEIPLPQHF.

The chain uses TRBV12-5 and TRBJ1-1; D remains unclear. CDR3 size: 12 residues. V was trimmed by 3 bases and J by 8 bases, leaving 10 bases between them. CDR1 LGHNT and CDR2 FRNRAP come from the germline V gene. The CDR3 sequence is CASGFVGVEAFF. The CDR3 nucleotides are TGTGCTAGTGGTTTCGTTGGGGTGGAAGCTTTCTTT.

V is TRBV5-1 and J is TRBJ2-7; D is uncertain. This CDR3 is built from 15 residues. Between the trimmed V and J ends, which lost 0 bases and 2 bases, there was a span of 12 bases. CDR1 and CDR2 from the germline V gene are SGHRS and YFSETQ. As DNA, the CDR3 is TGCGCCAGCAGCTTGGAGGGCTATCTCACCTACGAGCAGTACTTC. Protein sequence: CASSLEGYLTYEQYF. The entire variable domain, with the rest obtained from reference TRBV5-1 and TRBJ2-7, is as follows: KAGVTQTPRYLIKTRGQQVTLSCSPISGHRSVSWYQQTPGQGLQFLFEYFSETQRNKGNFPGRFSGRQFSNSRSEMNVSTLELGDSALYLCASSLEGYLTYEQYFGPGTRLTVT.

The chain joins TRBV7-2 to TRBJ1-3; D is uncertain. Germline CDR1 and CDR2: SGHTA and FQGNSA. Trimming left V 1 base short and J 4 bases short, with 8 bases between. The CDR3 has 14 residues. The CDR3 sequence is CASSLGATGNTIYF. CDR3 nucleotide sequence: TGTGCCAGCAGCTTAGGGGCAACGGGAAACACCATATATTTT.

The chain couples TRBV28 to TRBJ1-2; D unclear. Germline V gives CDR1 MDHEN, CDR2 SYDVKM. Trimming left V 4 bases short and J 6 bases short, with 18 bases between. The CDR3 has 15 amino acids. The CDR3 loop is CASSSGSGRVDGYTF. The CDR3 region has the DNA TGTGCCAGCAGTTCCGGATCGGGGAGAGTGGATGGCTACACCTTC.

This chain connects TRBV15 to TRBJ2-1; 9 nucleotides align to TRBD2. The CDR3 extends over 14 amino acids. Germline trimming cut 5 bases from V and 6 bases from J; bases unmatched to any gene: 5. Germline V lookup: CDR1 LNHNV, CDR2 YYDKDF (reference sequence). In nucleotides, the CDR3 is TGTGCCACCAGCGGTGATAGCGGGAGCAATGAGCAGTTCTTC. This sequence encodes CATSGDSGSNEQFF.

This clone was seen only a few times. The V call is TRBV28, the J call TRBJ1-1; the D gene is possibly TRBD1 (5 bases). The CDR3 extends over 12 amino acids. Per germline, CDR1 MDHEN and CDR2 SYDVKM. V dropped 8 bases and J dropped 10 bases, with 17 bases sitting between them. The CDR3 DNA sequence: TGTGCCAGCCAGGGAGGGAGCTCAGTAGCTTTCTTT. It encodes CASQGGSSVAFF. The full variable domain, its missing parts supplied by reference TRBV28 and TRBJ1-1, is DVKVTQSSRYLVKRTGEKVFLECVQDMDHENMFWYRQDPGLGLRLIYFSYDVKMKEKGDIPEGYSVSREKKERFSLILESASTNQTSMYLCASQGGSSVAFFGQGTRLTVV.

The chain couples TRBV27 to TRBJ2-7, with TRBD1 identical over 8 bases. The CDR3 is 15 residues long. CDR1 is MNHEY, CDR2 SMNVEV, per germline (reference sequence). The junction had 12 bases not matched to a gene; V was cut back by 7 bases and J by 4 bases. CDR3 sequence reads: CASKEYRGFSYEQYF. CDR3 nucleotide sequence: TGTGCCAGCAAGGAGTACAGGGGGTTTTCTTACGAGCAGTACTTC.

J is TRBJ2-7 and V is TRBV28; D remains unclear. V lost 7 bases and J 2 bases, leaving 12 bases between the germline ends. The CDR3 contains 13 residues. Germline V gives CDR1 MDHEN, CDR2 SYDVKM. For the CDR3, the DNA is TGTGCCAGCACCCCCGTTTCCCCCTACGAGCAGTACTTC. Translating gives CASTPVSPYEQYF.

In this sample, this clone turned up once. This chain joins TRBV30 and TRBJ2-7; D is perhaps TRBD1 or TRBD2 (5 bases each). Germline CDR1 and CDR2: GTSNPN and SVGIG (reference sequence). The CDR3 extends over 13 amino acids. The V gene lost 1 base and the J gene lost 4 bases, with 11 bases spanning the gap. The CDR3 DNA reads as TGTGCCTGGAGTGCAGTGGGACCATACGAGCAGTACTTC. Translation gives CAWSAVGPYEQYF. Supplemented by reference TRBV30 and TRBJ2-7, the full variable domain reads SQTIHQWPATLVQPVGSPLSLECTVEGTSNPNLYWYRQAAGRGLQLLFYSVGIGQISSEVPQNLSASRPQDRQFILSSKKLLLSDSGFYLCAWSAVGPYEQYFGPGTRLTVT.

This chain joins TRBV5-4 and TRBJ2-5; 7 bases match TRBD2. CDR1 and CDR2 from the germline V gene are SGHNT and YYREEE (reference sequence). CDR3 length equals 14 residues. With V trimmed by 0 bases and J by 3 bases, 2 bases remained unmatched. CDR3: CASSLAGGEETQYF. CDR3 DNA: TGTGCCAGCAGCTTGGCTGGGGGGGAAGAGACCCAGTACTTC.